This T cell receptor beta chain emerged from a study of CD8 T cells in ankylosing spondylitis. A single record per CDR3 protein comes from TCRdb applying MiXCR to the 5' RACE reads. The sample has 750,000 to 850,000 distinct CDR3 sequences; 10% to 15% are singletons. Findings of the study overall: Blood of patients with ankylosing spondylitis appeared to be characterized by a TCR beta motif of several highly homologous variants.

Trimming took 7 bases from V and 2 from J; bases not matched to a gene: 9. This CDR3 has 16 amino acids. Germline V lookup: CDR1 LGHDT, CDR2 YNNKEL (reference sequence). This clonotype was counted only a few times. As yet, its antigen is unknown. The sample taken for sequencing was blood, either unsorted or a sorted T cell fraction (not recorded which). V usage is TRBV3-1 and J usage is TRBJ2-2; TRBD2 agrees at 8 bases. The receptor comes from a male donor with ankylosing spondylitis. CDR3 sequence reads: CASTLSGRANTGELFF. In DNA, the CDR3 is TGTGCCAGCACCCTCAGCGGGAGAGCTAACACCGGGGAGCTGTTTTTT.